A single TCR beta chain is shown here with its context. This clonotype came up a few times. Its antigen target is currently unknown. The sample holds no much larger clone one base away, and base qualities are not on file. This entry comes from a study of T-cell reconstitution after alpha-beta-depleted transplantation in children (dated by TCRdb to 2015 to 2016). Context from the whole study: The study quantitatively tracked T-cell immune reconstitution after TCRalphabeta/CD19-depleted allogeneic hematopoietic cell transplantation in children using TCR repertoire profiling.

The library was produced with PCR. TCRdb shows the sequencer as Illumina HiSeq 2500. TCR library preparation used molecular barcoding, with unique molecular identifiers applied to normalize quantification of the TCRbeta repertoire. The public reads were reanalyzed by TCRdb: fastp trimming at Q25, MiXCR alignment, in-frame beta chains only. When rows share a CDR3 protein, they turn into one entry using the most common DNA and genes. The sample data list hundreds of thousands of distinct CDR3 sequences, and about 11% of these were observed just once. 2% to 3% of the sample belongs to the ten largest clones. Looking up the germline V gene (reference sequence) yields CDR1 DFQATT and CDR2 SNEGSKA. Taken from cysteine to phenylalanine, the CDR3 has 15 residues. Solely the CDR3 DNA is kept, with 45 bases framed from the first base. Relative to germline, V is missing 0 bases and J is missing 2 bases, with 7 bases of the junction outside any gene match.

This TCR was recovered from a human donor who donated a stem cell graft to a child with acute lymphoblastic leukemia. Sequencing used PBMCs from the stem cell graft donor, obtained from the stem cell graft. The V and J segments used are TRBV20-1 and TRBJ2-7, with 7 bases aligning to TRBD2. The CDR3 reads as follows: CSARDADSGPYEQYF. The DNA sequence is as follows: TGCAGTGCTAGAGATGCAGATAGCGGGCCCTACGAGCAGTACTTC.